The clone carrying this T cell receptor (beta chain) occurred many times. The data stem from a study of regulatory T cells in long-lasting Graves disease. For the study at large: The definition of persistent Graves' disease was over 5 years of antithyroid drugs with positive TSH receptor antibodies.

The CDR3 totals 15 residues. V was trimmed by 4 bases and J by 5 bases, leaving 14 bases between them. Germline V lookup: CDR1 MNHNS, CDR2 SASEGT. Time point: persistent/refractory GD, antithyroid drugs over 5 years with positive TRAb. PBMC-derived RNA was used for the TCR library. Construction of TCR beta libraries relied on iRepertoire HTBI primers and on Arm-PCR targeting CDR3 regions. TCRdb re-called the multiplex PCR reads through MiXCR, storing one row per CDR3 protein. The table lists about 290,000 distinct CDR3 sequences, around 23% of them singletons. The TCR was taken from a female donor with Graves disease. The material sequenced was peripheral blood mononuclear cells (PBMCs), taken when the disease was refractory, from a patient treated with antithyroid drugs. The rearrangement uses TRBV6-1 and TRBJ1-4; possible D gene TRBD1, 6 bases. The CDR3 reads CASSGRWQGNEKLFF. The CDR3 DNA follows: TGTGCCAGCAGTGGAAGGTGGCAGGGGAATGAAAAACTGTTTTTT.